The 20 T cell receptor beta chains given below trace back to one sample, sequenced in a study of PD-1 blockade in classical Hodgkin lymphoma. The protocol was immunoSEQ multiplex PCR, while the TCRdb copy is restricted to in-frame clones and leaves out a portion. The sample carries fewer than 35,000 clones, 88% recorded once. Stated time point: newly diagnosed, previously untreated cHL patient sample. Purification of CD4+ T cells from thawed PBMCs was performed via magnetic negative selection. What was sequenced was CD4+ T cells from blood. The receptors here all came from a human donor with classical Hodgkin lymphoma.

This chain uses TRBV2 with TRBJ2-7; 10 bases map to TRBD1. The germline V gene has CDR1 SNHLY and CDR2 FYNNEI. This CDR3 comprises 14 residues. After removal of 5 bases from V and 2 bases from J, the junction contained 3 bases not matched to a gene. The CDR3 DNA reads as TGTGCCAGCAGTCCGGGACAGGGGACCTACGAGCAGTACTTC. Translation gives CASSPGQGTYEQYF.

This chain joins TRBV6-7 and TRBJ1-5, with 12 bases matching TRBD1. TRBV6-7 is classed as an ORF, of uncertain function. V trimming: 7 bases; J trimming: 1 base; junction bases outside the gene matches: 11. CDR3 size: 18 residues. The CDR3 region is CASMGSGTGGGSNQPQHF. In DNA, the CDR3 is TGTGCCAGCATGGGTTCAGGGACAGGGGGCGGGAGCAATCAGCCCCAGCATTTT.

The chain employs TRBV28 and TRBJ1-5, with TRBD1 matching over 7 bases. CDR3 length: 16 amino acids. The trim removed 3 bases at V and 0 bases at J, leaving 5 bases unmatched. The germline V gene has CDR1 MDHEN and CDR2 SYDVKM. The CDR3: CASSLDRLYSNQPQHF. CDR3 bases: TGTGCCAGCAGTTTGGACAGGCTTTATAGCAATCAGCCCCAGCATTTT.

The chain combines TRBV11-2 with TRBJ2-7; D may correspond to TRBD1 or TRBD2 (5 bases each). CDR3 size: 13 residues. V was clipped by 2 bases and J by 6 bases, with 11 bases between them. The germline V gene encodes CDR1 SGHAT and CDR2 FQNNGV. This CDR3 is CASSLSRAGEQYF. The CDR3 DNA follows: TGTGCCAGCAGCTTATCCAGGGCGGGCGAGCAGTACTTC.

This chain links TRBV19 with TRBJ1-2; a weak D match, TRBD1 (5 bases). The germline V gene has CDR1 LNHDA and CDR2 SQIVND (reference sequence). This CDR3 is 13 amino acids long. Trimming took 2 bases from V and 4 from J, leaving 8 bases between them. The DNA of the CDR3 is TGTGCCAGTAGTATACGGGGGATCTATGGCTACACCTTC. It specifies CASSIRGIYGYTF.

V and J are TRBV27 and TRBJ2-5; D remains ambiguous. The germline V and J ends were trimmed by 2 bases and 1 base, with 8 bases remaining between them. The CDR3 length is 14 residues. CDR1 MNHEY and CDR2 SMNVEV come from the germline V gene (reference sequence). DNA for the CDR3: TGTGCCAGCAGTTTAAGCGCGGCCCAAGAGACCCAGTACTTC. Amino acid sequence: CASSLSAAQETQYF.

This chain connects TRBV28 to TRBJ2-1; 9 nucleotides agree with TRBD2. Germline lookup yields CDR1 MDHEN and CDR2 SYDVKM. This CDR3 has 15 amino acids. Trimming took 2 bases from V and 6 from J; bases not matched to a gene: 5. The CDR3 region is CASSLAGGRGNEQFF. The CDR3 DNA is TGTGCCAGCAGTTTAGCGGGAGGGCGGGGCAATGAGCAGTTCTTC.

The rearrangement joins TRBV5-4 to TRBJ2-7; perhaps D is TRBD1 or TRBD2 (6 bases each). V was trimmed by 0 bases and J by 2 bases, leaving 9 bases between them. CDR3 length: 14 amino acids. Germline V lookup: CDR1 SGHNT, CDR2 YYREEE (reference sequence). CDR3 nucleotide sequence: TGTGCCAGCAGCTTGGCGGGGGCAACCTACGAGCAGTACGTC. Residues: CASSLAGATYEQYV.

This clone was picked up one time. V gene TRBV30 combines with J gene TRBJ1-1; a weak D match, TRBD1 (6 bases). The V end was cut by 0 bases, the J end by 5 bases, with 13 bases between. Germline V gene data show CDR1 as GTSNPN and CDR2 as SVGIG (reference sequence). CDR3 size: 14 residues. The CDR3 coding sequence is TGTGCCTGGAGTGTGCAGGGGATAGGGACTGAAGCTTTCTTT. Translation gives CAWSVQGIGTEAFF.

The chain couples TRBV19 to TRBJ1-5; D gene unclear. Germline lookup yields CDR1 LNHDA and CDR2 SQIVND (reference sequence). The CDR3 has 14 residues. Between the trimmed V and J ends, which lost 5 bases and 5 bases, there was a span of 13 bases. As DNA, the CDR3 is TGTGCCAGTAGTCCAGACTGGGGTGATCAGCCCCAGCATTTT. It is translated as CASSPDWGDQPQHF.

The chain uses TRBV7-9 and TRBJ2-5, with unresolved D. The germline V and J ends were trimmed by 5 bases and 1 base, with 11 bases remaining between them. Germline CDR1 is SEHNR and CDR2 is FQNEAQ (reference sequence). This CDR3 region has 14 residues. CDR3 DNA sequence: TGTGCCAGCAGCATTCGGTCGATCCAAGAGACCCAGTACTTC. It translates to CASSIRSIQETQYF.

The V gene is TRBV2, the J gene TRBJ2-1; perhaps TRBD2 as D (5 bases). Germline assignment: CDR1 SNHLY and CDR2 FYNNEI. This CDR3 region has 13 residues. Trimming removed 4 bases at V and 3 bases at J, with 7 bases between. CDR3 residues: CASSVLGYNEQFF. The CDR3 DNA is TGTGCCAGCAGTGTACTAGGCTACAATGAGCAGTTCTTC.

This chain connects TRBV7-3 to TRBJ2-2, with D unclear. Per the germline V gene, CDR1 is SGHTA and CDR2 is FQGTGA. V lost 6 bases and J lost 4, with 6 bases in between. The CDR3 sequence is 12 residues long. The CDR3 region has the DNA TGTGCCAGCAGGCGGATCACCGGGGAGCTGTTTTTT. This gives the protein CASRRITGELFF.

CDR3 sequence reads: CASSPVGDYGYTF. The DNA for the CDR3 is TGTGCCAGCAGCCCCGTCGGTGATTATGGCTACACCTTC. The V and J genes are TRBV7-2 and TRBJ1-2; D uncertain. The ends were cut back, 5 bases at V and 5 bases at J, with 12 bases in the middle. The CDR3 is 13 amino acids. Germline-derived CDR1 and CDR2 are SGHTA and FQGNSA. Filled out from reference TRBV7-2 and TRBJ1-2, the complete variable domain reads GAGVSQSPSNKVTEKGKDVELRCDPISGHTALYWYRQSLGQGLEFLIYFQGNSAPDKSGLPSDRFSAERTGGSVSTLTIQRTQQEDSAVYLCASSPVGDYGYTFGSGTRLTVV.

V and J are TRBV5-1 and TRBJ2-1; maybe TRBD1 (5 bases). CDR3 length: 15 residues. Trimming cost V 2 bases and J 2 bases, with 11 bases left between them. Per germline, CDR1 SGHRS and CDR2 YFSETQ. The CDR3 bases are TGCGCCAGCAGCTTCGACAGACCAGCCTACAATGAGCAGTTCTTC. Protein sequence: CASSFDRPAYNEQFF.

The rearrangement links TRBV5-1 to TRBJ1-3; D gene unclear. The ends were cut back, 0 bases at V and 0 bases at J, with 10 bases in the middle. This CDR3 is 16 amino acids long. CDR1 is SGHRS, CDR2 YFSETQ, per germline. CDR3: CASSLEGSFSGNTIYF. For the CDR3, the DNA is TGCGCCAGCAGCTTGGAGGGCAGCTTCTCTGGAAACACCATATATTTT. Supplemented by reference TRBV5-1 and TRBJ1-3, the full variable domain reads KAGVTQTPRYLIKTRGQQVTLSCSPISGHRSVSWYQQTPGQGLQFLFEYFSETQRNKGNFPGRFSGRQFSNSRSEMNVSTLELGDSALYLCASSLEGSFSGNTIYFGEGSWLTVV.

V is TRBV5-1 and J is TRBJ2-3; D may be TRBD2 (5 bases). Germline V gene lookup returns CDR1 SGHRS and CDR2 YFSETQ. The CDR3 spans 16 residues. The V end lost 1 base, the J end lost 5 bases, and 17 bases lay between the germline ends. In nucleotides, the CDR3 is TGCGCCAGCAGCTTGTTTGGGCCCGGAGGTGGAGATACGCAGTATTTT. Its translation is CASSLFGPGGGDTQYF. Based on the CDR3 plus reference TRBV5-1 and TRBJ2-3, the full variable domain is KAGVTQTPRYLIKTRGQQVTLSCSPISGHRSVSWYQQTPGQGLQFLFEYFSETQRNKGNFPGRFSGRQFSNSRSEMNVSTLELGDSALYLCASSLFGPGGGDTQYFGPGTRLTVL.

CDR3 protein: CASSLGLVGGEQYV. In DNA, the CDR3 is TGTGCCAGCAGCCTGGGACTAGTTGGTGGCGAGCAGTACGTC. The chain is built from TRBV7-9 and TRBJ2-7, with 8 nucleotides matching TRBD2. J lost 6 bases, V lost 5 bases, and 9 bases had no gene match. The CDR3 loop spans 14 amino acids. Looked up from germline, CDR1 is SEHNR and CDR2 is FQNEAQ (reference sequence).

The chain combines TRBV6-1 with TRBJ1-1; TRBD1 matches 8 bases. V shed 8 bases and J 2 bases; nucleotides not matched to a gene: 4. This CDR3 contains 13 residues. Germline V gene data show CDR1 as MNHNS and CDR2 as SASEGT. This CDR3 is CASEGQVNTEAFF. The CDR3 DNA is TGTGCCAGCGAGGGACAGGTCAACACTGAAGCTTTCTTT.

The V gene is TRBV9, the J gene TRBJ2-2, with 8 bases matching TRBD2. The germline V gene encodes CDR1 SGDLS and CDR2 YYNGEE. The CDR3 has 15 amino acids. V lost 4 bases and J lost 4; bases outside the gene matches: 6. DNA for the CDR3: TGTGCCAGCAGCCAATTAGCGGGGCCCACCGGGGAGCTGTTTTTT. Translated, it gives CASSQLAGPTGELFF.